This T cell receptor beta chain was profiled in a study of cytomegalovirus exposure and HLA in healthy donors. As for the study in general: Unique TCRs numbering 75 million to 95 million, obtained from HLA-typed donors, made up an early data release.

J was trimmed by 4 bases and V by 3 bases; bases with no gene match: 6. Germline-derived CDR1 and CDR2 are GTSNPN and SVGIG (reference sequence). The CDR3 runs to 14 residues. Primers: 60 Vbeta forward and 13 Jbeta reverse. In the source study's methods: Some 10 million of 65 million to 95 million unique TCR beta chains were shared, per a later count. Generated by immunoSEQ multiplex PCR, the TCRdb table keeps only in-frame clones and is missing some. That table furnishes V, J and clone size, whereas the DNA furnished D and trimming. The repertoire holds approximately 110,000 clones, with approximately 80% as singletons. This clone showed up just once.

The gene calls are TRBV30 and TRBJ1-2; 9 nucleotides agree with TRBD1. This sequence was found in a female donor in good health and CMV-seropositive. What was sequenced was PBMCs. CDR3 amino acids: CAWRRQGVTYGYTF. CDR3 sequence (DNA): TGTGCCTGGAGAAGACAGGGGGTAACCTATGGCTACACCTTC.